This T cell receptor (beta chain) comes out of a study of T cells after yellow fever vaccination. On the study more broadly: The SMART-Seq v4 Ultra Low Input method served to prepare the low-cell-number fractions. Study conclusions and caveats: Post-booster repertoires contained most primary-vaccination clones again (about 95% CD4, 85% to 90% CD8). Weaker overall, the secondary response nonetheless peaked faster (day 5 versus 15).

A process of 5'RACE template switching, which added a universal primer site and UMIs, was used to make TCR cDNA. TCRdb processed the 5' RACE reads anew with MiXCR; each CDR3 protein has one entry. The sample carries around 350,000 distinct CDR3 sequences, more than 5.5% recorded once. Germline V CDR1 and CDR2: LGHDT, YNNKEL (reference sequence). Trimming took off 5 bases at V and 0 bases at J, with 14 bases between the two ends. The CDR3 covers 16 residues. On this clonotype: What it recognizes is unknown.

The source is a man aged 25-45 years who received the YFV17D yellow fever vaccine. This chain joins TRBV3-1 and TRBJ2-1; weak D call: TRBD2 (6 bases). The sample in question was PBMCs, obtained 5 days after the yellow fever booster vaccination. The CDR3 nucleotides are TGTGCCAGCAGCAAATTTAGCGGTTACTCCTACAATGAGCAGTTCTTC. Its translation is CASSKFSGYSYNEQFF.